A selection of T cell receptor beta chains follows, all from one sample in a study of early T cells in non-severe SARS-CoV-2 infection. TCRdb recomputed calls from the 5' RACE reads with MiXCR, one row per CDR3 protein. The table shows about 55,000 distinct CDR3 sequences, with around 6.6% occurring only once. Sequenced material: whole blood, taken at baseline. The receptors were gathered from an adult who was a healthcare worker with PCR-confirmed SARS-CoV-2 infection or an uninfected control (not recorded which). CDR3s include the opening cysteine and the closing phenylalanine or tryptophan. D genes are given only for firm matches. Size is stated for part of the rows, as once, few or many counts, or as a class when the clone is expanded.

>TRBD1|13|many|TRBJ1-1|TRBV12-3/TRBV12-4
TGTGCCAGCAGCTGGACAGGCCGGACTGAAGCTTTCTTT
CASSWTGRTEAFF
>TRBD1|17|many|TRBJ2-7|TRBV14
TGTGCCAGCAGCCAAAATTTCTTCCGGGACAGGGGATACGAGCAGTACTTC
CASSQNFFRDRGYEQYF
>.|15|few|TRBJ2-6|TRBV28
TGTGCCAGCAGTCCCGAATTTCGTGGGGCCAACGTCCTGACTTTC
CASSPEFRGANVLTF
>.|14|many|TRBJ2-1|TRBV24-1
TGTGCCACCAGTGATTCCGGTTGGGACAATGAGCAGTTCTTC
CATSDSGWDNEQFF
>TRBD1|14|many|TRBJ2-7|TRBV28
TGTGCCAGCAGTTTGGCCGGGACAGGGAACGAGCAGTACTTC
CASSLAGTGNEQYF
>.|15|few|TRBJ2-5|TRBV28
TGTGCCAGCAGGGAGACAGGTGACCGTCAAGAGACCCAGTACTTC
CASRETGDRQETQYF
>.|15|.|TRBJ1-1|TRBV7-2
TGTGCCAGCAGCTTAGTATATGGCGGAGGAACTGAAGCTTTCTTT
CASSLVYGGGTEAFF
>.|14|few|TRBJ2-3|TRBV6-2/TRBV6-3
TGTGCCAGCAGTTCACCGTACCCTGGAGATACGCAGTATTTT
CASSSPYPGDTQYF
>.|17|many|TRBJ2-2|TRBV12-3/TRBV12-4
TGTGCCAGCAGTTTTGTCCCAATCCCGGTCCGGACCGGGGAGCTGTTTTTT
CASSFVPIPVRTGELFF
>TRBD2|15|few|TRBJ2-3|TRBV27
TGTGCCAGCAAACTACTAGCGGGGGGCACAGATACGCAGTATTTT
CASKLLAGGTDTQYF
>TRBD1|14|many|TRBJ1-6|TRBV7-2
TGTGCCAGCAGCTTCAGGGGGATTAATTCACCCCTCCACTTT
CASSFRGINSPLHF
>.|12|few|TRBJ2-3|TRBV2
TGTGCCAGCACTAGTATTGGGGATACGCAGTATTTT
CASTSIGDTQYF
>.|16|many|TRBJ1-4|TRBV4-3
TGCGCCAGCAGCCGGATAACGGGTCGACATAATGAAAAACTGTTTTTT
CASSRITGRHNEKLFF
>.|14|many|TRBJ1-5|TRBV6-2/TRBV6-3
TGTGCCAGCAAGCAAAAAGGGTTGGCTCAGCCCCAGCATTTT
CASKQKGLAQPQHF
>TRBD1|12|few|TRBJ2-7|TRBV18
TGTGCCAGCTCACCAGAGGGGGCCGAGCAGTACTTC
CASSPEGAEQYF
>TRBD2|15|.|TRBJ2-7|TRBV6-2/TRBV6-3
TGTGCCAGCAGACGTCGACTAGCGGGACCCTACGAGCAGTACTTC
CASRRRLAGPYEQYF
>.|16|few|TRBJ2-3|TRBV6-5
TGTGCCAGCTCCCGGAGGGGGGCCTACTTCACAGATACGCAGTATTTT
CASSRRGAYFTDTQYF
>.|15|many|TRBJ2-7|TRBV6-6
TGTGCCAGCAGTTACGAGTTTCTGGGCGCCTACGAGCAGTACTTC
CASSYEFLGAYEQYF
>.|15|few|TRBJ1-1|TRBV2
TGTGCCAGCAGTGATTCCATGACAGTGAACACTGAAGCTTTCTTT
CASSDSMTVNTEAFF
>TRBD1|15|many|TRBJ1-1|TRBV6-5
TGTGCCAGCAGTTACGGAAGGACAGGAGTGACTGAAGCTTTCTTT
CASSYGRTGVTEAFF